Each of the 18 T cell receptor beta chains below was sequenced from the same sample in a study of T-cell memory formation after mild COVID-19. TCRdb recomputed calls from the 5' RACE reads with MiXCR, one row per CDR3 protein. The sample has about 62,000 distinct CDR3 sequences, 9.3% seen once. The specimen sequenced was PBMCs or a T cell subset sorted from them (not recorded which). These TCRs come from a man aged 18 to 29 who had mild COVID-19 (a few samples of this study predate the infection). Cell type and time point are not known.

This clonotype was recorded at least ten times. The V call is TRBV7-2, the J call TRBJ1-1; D is possibly TRBD1 (6 bases). The V end was cut by 1 base, the J end by 11 bases, with 17 bases between. This CDR3 region has 14 residues. Germline CDR1 SGHTA, CDR2 FQGNSA. CDR3 DNA sequence: TGTGCCAGCAGCTTAGGGGGGACATCGGGTGGGGCTTTCTTT. Protein sequence: CASSLGGTSGGAFF.

This clonotype was counted only a few times. The V and J genes are TRBV10-2 and TRBJ2-1; D may be TRBD2 (6 bases). CDR1 and CDR2 (germline): WSHSY, SAAADI. The V gene lost 6 bases and the J gene lost 9 bases, with 18 bases spanning the gap. This CDR3 region has 14 residues. The CDR3 bases are TGCGCCAGCAGGGAGGGTAATACCCTTAGTGAGCAGTTCTTC. This sequence encodes CASREGNTLSEQFF.

In its sample, this clonotype was seen many times. V usage is TRBV5-1 and J usage is TRBJ2-3; possible D gene TRBD1, 6 bases. V lost 2 bases and J 1 base, leaving 8 bases between the germline ends. CDR3 length equals 14 residues. CDR1 is SGHRS, CDR2 YFSETQ, per germline. CDR3 in DNA: TGCGCCAGCAGCTTATGGACAGGCACAGATACGCAGTATTTT. This codes for CASSLWTGTDTQYF.

This chain uses TRBV2 with TRBJ2-2; the D gene is possibly TRBD2 (6 bases). The length of the CDR3 is 15 residues. V was trimmed by 10 bases and J by 1 base, leaving 16 bases between them. Germline CDR1 SNHLY, CDR2 FYNNEI. The DNA for the CDR3 is TGTGCCACCAAACCCCAGGGAGGGAACACCGGGGAGCTGTTTTTT. Translating it yields CATKPQGGNTGELFF.

This clonotype was counted between two and nine times. The genes are TRBV7-2 and TRBJ2-5; tentatively, D is TRBD1 or TRBD2 (5 bases each). From germline, CDR1 is SGHTA and CDR2 FQGNSA. Trimming shortened V by 10 bases and J by 1 base, and 19 bases separated the two germline ends. CDR3 length equals 15 residues. The CDR3 DNA follows: TGTGCCACCAGAGCCGGGGCGGGCGTCCAAGAGACCCAGTACTTC. Its translation is CATRAGAGVQETQYF.

A few counts support this clonotype. The gene calls are TRBV23-1 and TRBJ2-3; no clear D. TRBV23-1 is an open reading frame, and its role is uncertain. The CDR3 extends over 17 amino acids. The V and J ends lost 4 bases and 2 bases respectively, with 19 bases between them. The CDR3 region is CASSRVNGRLTTDTQYF. The CDR3 coding sequence is TGCGCCAGCAGTCGCGTGAACGGGCGATTAACCACAGATACGCAGTATTTT.

The CDR3, as DNA: TGTGCCAGCCGTGACAGGCAAAGGGAGACCCAGTACTTC. This translates into CASRDRQRETQYF. The rearrangement links TRBV6-2 or TRBV6-3 to TRBJ2-5, with D possibly matching TRBD1 (6 bases). The V and J ends lost 8 bases and 5 bases respectively, with 15 bases between them. This CDR3 is built from 13 residues. CDR1 MNHEY and CDR2 SVGEGT come from the germline V gene.

This sequence joins TRBV4-3 and TRBJ1-5; no reliable D call. Germline V gene data show CDR1 as LGHNA and CDR2 as YSLEER. V gave up 1 base and J gave up 3 bases, with 10 bases separating them. CDR3 length equals 15 residues. CDR3 sequence: CASSQGWETNQPQHF. The CDR3 nucleotides read TGCGCCAGCAGCCAAGGATGGGAGACCAATCAGCCCCAGCATTTT.

J is TRBJ2-3 and V is TRBV7-9, with unresolved D. Trimming left V 2 bases short and J 3 bases short, with 15 bases between. There are 16 residues in the CDR3. Germline CDR1 is SEHNR and CDR2 is FQNEAQ (reference sequence). For the CDR3, the DNA is TGTGCCAGCAGCTTACTAGTTTCAACCCAAACAGATACGCAGTATTTT. Amino acid sequence: CASSLLVSTQTDTQYF.

This clonotype was seen a few times. The chain links TRBV6-2 or TRBV6-3 to TRBJ2-7; TRBD2 is a possible D gene (6 bases). The germline CDR1 and CDR2 sequences are MNHEY and SVGEGT. The CDR3 covers 15 residues. Trimming took 5 bases from V and 5 from J, leaving 19 bases between them. CDR3 coding DNA: TGTGCCAGCAGTCCCACTAGCCACCCCAACCACGAGCAGTACGTC. Amino acids: CASSPTSHPNHEQYV.

J is TRBJ2-1 and V is TRBV5-1; D gene ambiguous. CDR3 length: 14 residues. V gave up 0 bases and J gave up 0 bases, with 4 bases separating them. Germline V gene sequence: CDR1 SGHRS, CDR2 YFSETQ. The CDR3 DNA sequence: TGCGCCAGCAGCTTGGGGCACTCCTACAATGAGCAGTTCTTC. Protein: CASSLGHSYNEQFF.

This clonotype was counted between two and nine times. J is TRBJ2-3 and V is TRBV24-1; TRBD2 is a possible D gene (5 bases). From germline, CDR1 is KGHDR and CDR2 SFDVKD. This CDR3 region has 14 residues. Trimming removed 3 bases from V and 2 bases from J, with 8 bases in between. CDR3 amino acids: CATSDGGFTDTQYF. In nucleotides, the CDR3 is TGTGCCACCAGTGATGGCGGGTTCACAGATACGCAGTATTTT.

The chain has TRBV10-3 and TRBJ1-1; the match to TRBD1 covers 7 bases. This CDR3 has 17 amino acids. Losses at the gene ends were 0 bases for V and 4 bases for J; bases not matched to a gene: 11. CDR1 and CDR2 (germline): ENHRY, SYGVKD. The CDR3: CAISESKLTGWSTEAFF. CDR3 DNA: TGTGCCATCAGTGAGTCGAAATTGACAGGGTGGAGCACTGAAGCTTTCTTT.

The J gene is TRBJ2-5, the V gene TRBV28; D may be TRBD1 (6 bases). The CDR3 spans 13 residues. The germline V and J ends were trimmed by 4 bases and 7 bases, with 13 bases remaining between them. Germline values: CDR1 MDHEN, CDR2 SYDVKM. Here the CDR3 DNA reads TGTGCCAGCAGTTCACAGGGAGTTGGGACCCAGTACTTC. Protein product: CASSSQGVGTQYF.

This clonotype was detected many times. This chain uses TRBV4-2 with TRBJ2-3; TRBD2 agrees at 10 bases. V shed 3 bases, J shed 2 bases, and the junction held 5 bases outside the gene matches. Germline CDR1 is LGHNA and CDR2 is YNFKEQ. This CDR3 is built from 16 residues. In DNA, the CDR3 is TGTGCCAGCAGCCAGAGAGCGGGGGGGAACACAGATACGCAGTATTTT. Residues: CASSQRAGGNTDTQYF.

The chain uses TRBV12-3 or TRBV12-4 and TRBJ2-6; the D call may be TRBD1 or TRBD2 (5 bases each). V was cut by 8 bases and J by 2 bases, with 13 bases left in between. CDR3 length: 15 residues. The CDR3 DNA follows: TGTGCCAGCTCCCTGGGGGTGACTGGGGCCAACGTCCTGACTTTC. It specifies CASSLGVTGANVLTF.

The genes are TRBV7-9 and TRBJ1-6; tentatively, D is TRBD1 (5 bases). The germline V gene has CDR1 SEHNR and CDR2 FQNEAQ (reference sequence). V was clipped by 5 bases and J by 3 bases, with 11 bases between them. The CDR3 consists of 15 residues. The CDR3 DNA sequence: TGTGCCAGCAGCGCGGGACCGGGCTATAATTCACCCCTCCACTTT. It is translated as CASSAGPGYNSPLHF.

V and J are TRBV10-3 and TRBJ1-2; D is possibly TRBD1 (6 bases). Trimming stripped 0 bases from V and 6 bases from J, with 8 bases between. CDR3 size: 13 residues. Germline CDR1 is ENHRY and CDR2 is SYGVKD. DNA for the CDR3: TGTGCCATCAGTGAGTCTGGGGGCAATGGCTACACCTTC. Translating it yields CAISESGGNGYTF.